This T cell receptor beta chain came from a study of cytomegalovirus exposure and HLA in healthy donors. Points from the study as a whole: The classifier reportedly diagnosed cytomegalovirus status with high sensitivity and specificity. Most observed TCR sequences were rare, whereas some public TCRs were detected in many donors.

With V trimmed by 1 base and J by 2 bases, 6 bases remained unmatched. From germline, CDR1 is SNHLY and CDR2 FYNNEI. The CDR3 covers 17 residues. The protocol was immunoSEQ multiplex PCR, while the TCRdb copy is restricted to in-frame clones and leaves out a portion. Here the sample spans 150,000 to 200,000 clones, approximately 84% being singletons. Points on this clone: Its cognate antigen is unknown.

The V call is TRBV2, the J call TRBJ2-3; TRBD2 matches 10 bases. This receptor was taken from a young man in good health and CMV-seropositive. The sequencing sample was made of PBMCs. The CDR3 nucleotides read TGTGCCAGCAGTGAAGTGGGGACTAGCGCCTCCACAGATACGCAGTATTTT. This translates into CASSEVGTSASTDTQYF.